These T cell receptor beta chains were read from a single sample in a study of blood T cell repertoires in COVID-19. The data were produced by immunoSEQ multiplex PCR, yet TCRdb's version contains in-frame clones alone and is incomplete. The sample carries just over 200,000 clones, over 60% recorded once. Source material: peripheral blood. Every receptor here comes from a woman in her 70s with acute or convalescent COVID-19. The CDR3 runs from the conserved cysteine through the conserved F or W. A D gene is named only where the DNA matches it firmly. Not all rows give a size; the values are once, few, many and, for expanded clones, a class.

abundance,d_gene,j_gene,v_gene,CDR3nt,CDR3aa
-,-,TRBJ2-1,TRBV14,TGTGCCAGCAGCCAAGCACTAGTCTTAAGAAATGAGCAGTTCTTC,CASSQALVLRNEQFF
-,-,TRBJ1-1,TRBV19,TGTGCCAGTAGCCGACAGGTTCTAGTACTGAACACTGAAGCTTTCTTT,CASSRQVLVLNTEAFF
few,TRBD1,TRBJ2-2,TRBV6-6,TGTGCCAGCAGTCGACAGGGCAACGGGGAGCTGTTTTTT,CASSRQGNGELFF
-,TRBD2,TRBJ2-3,TRBV7-3,TGTGCCAGCAGCATTGGACTAGCGGACTACACAGATACGCAGTATTTT,CASSIGLADYTDTQYF
-,-,TRBJ1-5,TRBV7-3,TGTGCCAGCAGCTTGTCCCTAAATCAGCCCCAGCATTTT,CASSLSLNQPQHF
-,TRBD2,TRBJ2-3,TRBV7-2,TGTGCCAGCAGCTCCAGGACTAGCGGGAGGGGAGATACGCAGTATTTT,CASSSRTSGRGDTQYF
-,TRBD1,TRBJ2-7,TRBV11-2,TGTGCCAGCAGCCCGGGACAGGGAAAAAGCTACGAGCAGTACTTC,CASSPGQGKSYEQYF
once,-,TRBJ2-2,TRBV3-1/TRBV3-2,TGTGCCAGCAGTAACGAGCCCGCCGTTAGAGCCGGGGAGCTGTTTTTT,CASSNEPAVRAGELFF
-,-,TRBJ2-2,TRBV11-3,TGTGCCAGCAGCTTCCAGGGATTAGACACCGGGGAGCTGTTTTTT,CASSFQGLDTGELFF
-,TRBD2,TRBJ2-5,TRBV7-3,TGTGCCAGCAGCCTGGGACTACAAGAGACCCAGTACTTC,CASSLGLQETQYF
-,TRBD2,TRBJ2-3,TRBV3-1/TRBV3-2,TGTGCCAGCAGCCCGACTAGCGGATCTACAGATACGCAGTATTTT,CASSPTSGSTDTQYF
-,TRBD2,TRBJ2-1,TRBV5-5,TGTGCCAGCAGCTTGTTCCGGGAGGGCGCGGATGAGCAGTTCTTC,CASSLFREGADEQFF
once,-,TRBJ1-3,TRBV3-1/TRBV3-2,TGTGCCAGCAGCCACAAAGGCAGGCTCACATCTGGAAACACCATATATTTT,CASSHKGRLTSGNTIYF
few,TRBD1,TRBJ2-1,TRBV5-6,TGTGCCAGCAGCTCCCGGGACAGGGAGTTCTTC,CASSSRDREFF
-,-,TRBJ1-2,TRBV6-5,TGTGCCAGCAGTCCCAATCGACAGGATGGCTACACCTTC,CASSPNRQDGYTF
-,TRBD2,TRBJ2-3,TRBV3-1/TRBV3-2,TGTGCCAGCAGCCAAGTAGCGGGAGTAGCAGATACGCAGTATTTT,CASSQVAGVADTQYF